This T cell receptor (beta chain) was found in a study of monozygotic twins with inflammatory bowel disease. The CDR3 sequence is 15 residues long. TCRdb reworked the 5' RACE reads into one entry per CDR3 protein, no DNA. The sample table includes more than 75,000 distinct CDR3 sequences. The origin of this receptor is a human donor with ulcerative colitis or Crohn's disease, or a healthy co-twin of an affected twin (not recorded which). Sequencing used blood. The chain recombines TRBV12-3 or TRBV12-4 with TRBJ2-3; TCRdb indicates TRBD1, and absent DNA this call remains unverified. This CDR3 is CASSLGQGTLDTQYF.